This entry is about one T cell receptor (beta chain). This sample stems from a study of blood T cells in healthy people across ages. Primers used in a second PCR of roughly 6 to 11 cycles were a sample-barcoded 5' primer and a J-beta primer mix. A tag from a template-switch adaptor with 12 random nucleotides marked each cDNA molecule. Each CDR3 protein gets one entry after TCRdb re-called the 5' RACE reads with MiXCR. Of roughly 1.7 million distinct CDR3 sequences listed, roughly 32% were seen once; the top ten hold roughly 12%. The sequenced material came from blood. The TCR sequence derives from a woman aged 25 to 39 in good health.

CDR3 residues: CASSPRTSGTAGTQYF. The DNA of the CDR3 is TGTGCCAGCAGCCCGAGGACTAGCGGGACCGCGGGGACGCAGTATTTT. This sequence joins TRBV7-2 and TRBJ2-3; 12 positions match TRBD2. From germline, CDR1 is SGHTA and CDR2 FQGNSA. The trim removed 5 bases at V and 9 bases at J, leaving 12 bases unmatched. This CDR3 spans 16 amino acids.